Below are 29 T cell receptor beta chains sequenced from a single sample in a study of CD8 T cells in ankylosing spondylitis (dated by TCRdb to 2016 to 2017). Points the paper makes about the study in general: A TCR beta motif of 7 or 8 highly homologous amino acid variants appeared characteristic of blood from ankylosing spondylitis patients.

The library was made by 5' RACE. Sequencing was performed on an Illumina HiSeq 2500. TCRdb's own reprocessing of the public reads used fastp at Q25 and MiXCR and kept productive beta chains. Each entry merges the rows of one CDR3 protein and shows their most common DNA and genes. This sample gives under 550,000 distinct CDR3 sequences in total; 20% to 30% of them show up just once. The leading ten clones occupy about 0.9% of the sample. These receptors' targets are unknown. The sequenced sample was blood, either unsorted or a sorted T cell fraction (not recorded which). The receptors were sampled from a male donor with ankylosing spondylitis.

The rearrangement uses TRBV7-9 and TRBJ2-7; D is perhaps TRBD1 or TRBD2 (5 bases each). Germline V CDR1 and CDR2: SEHNR, FQNEAQ (reference sequence). V was cut by 5 bases and J by 2 bases, with 16 bases left in between. The CDR3 is 15 amino acids. The CDR3 DNA follows: TGTGCCAGCAGCGTCTGGGACGCCCGGCCCTACGAGCAGTACTTC. Protein product: CASSVWDARPYEQYF.

The sample holds a few counts of this clonotype. The chain uses TRBV29-1 and TRBJ2-3; D is ambiguous. Germline assignment: CDR1 SQVTM and CDR2 ANQGSEA. The length of the CDR3 is 12 residues. The V end was cut by 7 bases, the J end by 0 bases, with 8 bases between. CDR3 sequence reads: CSAKTSTDTQYF. DNA for the CDR3: TGCAGCGCGAAGACTAGCACAGATACGCAGTATTTT.

The chain combines TRBV12-3 or TRBV12-4 with TRBJ1-1; D is unclear. Trimming pared 5 bases from V and 1 base from J, leaving 14 bases between. The CDR3 spans 15 residues. DNA for the CDR3: TGTGCCAGCAGTCCGTTCGTCCTGTCGAACACTGAAGCTTTCTTT. It specifies CASSPFVLSNTEAFF.

The chain employs TRBV5-1 and TRBJ1-2; D is uncertain. The V gene lost 5 bases and the J gene lost 3 bases, with 5 bases spanning the gap. The CDR3 is 11 residues long. The germline CDR1 and CDR2 sequences are SGHRS and YFSETQ. The CDR3 spells CASRADYGYTF. The CDR3 nucleotides are TGCGCCAGCAGGGCAGACTATGGCTACACCTTC.

The V call is TRBV11-1, the J call TRBJ2-1, with 8 bases lining up with TRBD2. CDR1 and CDR2 from the germline V gene are SGHAT and FQDESV (reference sequence). CDR3 length: 16 residues. Trimming took 5 bases from V and 4 from J; bases not matched to a gene: 10. Here the CDR3 reads CASSPASGPLYNEQFF. The CDR3 bases are TGTGCCAGCAGCCCCGCTAGCGGGCCACTTTACAATGAGCAGTTCTTC.

This clonotype has ten or more counts. This chain links TRBV11-2 with TRBJ2-3; TRBD2 matches 7 bases. J gave up 2 bases and V 1 base, and 6 bases lay outside the gene matches. Per the germline V gene, CDR1 is SGHAT and CDR2 is FQNNGV. CDR3 size: 16 residues. The CDR3 sequence: CASSLGAGLNTDTQYF. In DNA form, the CDR3 reads TGTGCCAGCAGCTTAGGAGCGGGACTTAACACAGATACGCAGTATTTT.

In its sample, this clonotype was seen a few times. The V call is TRBV29-1, the J call TRBJ2-1; 8 positions match TRBD1. J was trimmed by 8 bases and V by 6 bases; bases with no gene match: 15. This CDR3 contains 15 residues. Germline CDR1 SQVTM, CDR2 ANQGSEA. CDR3 coding DNA: TGCAGCGTAATCAGACAGGGGAGCCCAGGGTATGAGCAGTTCTTC. Translation: CSVIRQGSPGYEQFF.

V and J are TRBV29-1 and TRBJ2-7, with 8 nucleotides matching TRBD1. After removal of 5 bases from V and 3 bases from J, the junction contained 6 bases not matched to a gene. This CDR3 spans 13 amino acids. The germline V gene has CDR1 SQVTM and CDR2 ANQGSEA. CDR3 in DNA: TGCAGCGTTCTGGGACAGGACAACTACGAGCAGTACTTC. Protein sequence: CSVLGQDNYEQYF.

J is TRBJ2-1 and V is TRBV6-1, with 12 bases that match TRBD2. This CDR3 has 19 residues. V lost 3 bases to trimming and J lost 4 bases; unmatched junction nucleotides: 13. Germline V CDR1 and CDR2: MNHNS, SASEGT. CDR3 nucleotides: TGTGCCAGCAGTGATCCGGGACTAGCGGGTGGGAAGACTTACAATGAGCAGTTCTTC. Its protein is CASSDPGLAGGKTYNEQFF.

This clonotype came up a few times. The J gene is TRBJ1-4, the V gene TRBV29-1; D might be TRBD1 (5 bases). CDR1 is SQVTM and CDR2 is ANQGSEA in the germline V gene. The CDR3 has 12 amino acids. Trimming left V 0 bases short and J 10 bases short, with 9 bases between. CDR3 DNA: TGCAGCGTTGAAGACGACGGGGCAAAACTGTTTTTT. Translated: CSVEDDGAKLFF.

In its sample, this clonotype was seen a few times. The chain joins TRBV5-1 to TRBJ2-3; D uncertain. Germline V gene sequence: CDR1 SGHRS, CDR2 YFSETQ. The V and J ends lost 2 bases and 2 bases respectively, with 6 bases between them. The CDR3 loop spans 13 amino acids. CDR3 in amino acids: CASSFPPTDTQYF. CDR3 sequence (DNA): TGCGCCAGCAGCTTCCCACCCACAGATACGCAGTATTTT. The whole variable domain, remainder taken from reference TRBV5-1 and TRBJ2-3, is KAGVTQTPRYLIKTRGQQVTLSCSPISGHRSVSWYQQTPGQGLQFLFEYFSETQRNKGNFPGRFSGRQFSNSRSEMNVSTLELGDSALYLCASSFPPTDTQYFGPGTRLTVL.

This chain links TRBV5-1 with TRBJ2-3, with 11 positions matching TRBD2. This CDR3 contains 16 residues. V lost 4 bases to trimming and J lost 6 bases; unmatched junction nucleotides: 10. CDR1 is SGHRS, CDR2 YFSETQ, per germline. The CDR3 loop is CASSLPTSGRHDTQYF. The CDR3 bases are TGCGCCAGCAGCCTCCCCACTAGCGGGAGACACGATACGCAGTATTTT.

The chain recombines TRBV5-1 with TRBJ1-2; D possibly corresponds to TRBD1 (6 bases). Trimming removed 4 bases from V and 2 bases from J, with 9 bases in between. The CDR3 runs to 13 residues. From germline, CDR1 is SGHRS and CDR2 YFSETQ. This CDR3 is CASSEGGNYGYTF. As DNA, the CDR3 is TGCGCCAGCAGCGAGGGGGGGAACTATGGCTACACCTTC.

The chain has TRBV11-1 and TRBJ1-1, with a weak D call TRBD1 (6 bases). Germline V gene sequence: CDR1 SGHAT, CDR2 FQDESV (reference sequence). This CDR3 region has 16 residues. V was trimmed by 4 bases and J by 8 bases, leaving 23 bases between them. CDR3 sequence (DNA): TGTGCCAGCAGCTCGGGACATCACCTACCAACAGGGGAAGCTTTCTTT. Amino acids: CASSSGHHLPTGEAFF.

This clonotype showed up just a few times. DNA for the CDR3: TGTGCCAGCAGCTTGGCAGGGCGCAGGGCTAATCAGCCCCAGCATTTT. Its translation: CASSLAGRRANQPQHF. V usage is TRBV5-6 and J usage is TRBJ1-5, with a possible D match to TRBD1 (5 bases). The CDR3 consists of 16 residues. The germline gives CDR1 SGHDT, CDR2 YYEEEE. V lost 0 bases and J lost 4, with 14 bases in between.

The rearrangement joins TRBV20-1 to TRBJ2-5; tentatively, D is TRBD2 (5 bases). This CDR3 contains 11 residues. The germline V and J ends were trimmed by 5 bases and 6 bases, with 10 bases remaining between them. Looked up from germline, CDR1 is DFQATT and CDR2 is SNEGSKA (reference sequence). The CDR3 sequence is CSADGVKTQYF. The CDR3 coding sequence is TGCAGTGCTGACGGGGTCAAGACCCAGTACTTC.

This clonotype came up a few times. V gene TRBV24-1 combines with J gene TRBJ2-1, with 7 bases aligning to TRBD2. Germline V gives CDR1 KGHDR, CDR2 SFDVKD. The J segment lost 10 bases and the V segment lost 0 bases, leaving 8 bases of the junction unmatched. CDR3 length: 15 amino acids. CDR3 amino acids: CATSDLGRSRGEQFF. The CDR3 DNA reads as TGTGCCACCAGTGATTTGGGGAGATCGCGGGGGGAGCAGTTCTTC.

The CDR3 sequence: CAVGGGNNQPQHF. As DNA, the CDR3 is TGTGCCGTCGGAGGGGGCAACAATCAGCCCCAGCATTTT. This chain links TRBV19 with TRBJ1-5; TRBD1 aligns across 7 bases. There are 13 residues in the CDR3. The germline V gene has CDR1 LNHDA and CDR2 SQIVND (reference sequence). V lost 11 bases, J lost 3 bases, and 7 bases stayed unmatched.

This rearrangement joins TRBV15 to TRBJ2-3; TRBD1 matches 12 bases. Germline V lookup: CDR1 LNHNV, CDR2 YYDKDF (reference sequence). J lost 1 base, V lost 2 bases, and 7 bases had no gene match. This CDR3 spans 18 amino acids. The CDR3 DNA follows: TGTGCCACCAGCAGACCGGGACAGGGGGCTGCCGGCACAGATACGCAGTATTTT. Amino acid sequence: CATSRPGQGAAGTDTQYF.

This clonotype has more than one count but fewer than ten. The V call is TRBV5-5, the J call TRBJ2-7, with 9 bases fitting TRBD1. Per germline, CDR1 SGHKS and CDR2 YYEKEE (reference sequence). The CDR3 covers 15 residues. The ends lost 4 bases at V and 5 bases at J; junction bases unmatched: 10. The CDR3 nucleotides are TGTGCCAGCAGCCCCGCCGGGACAGGGTACCACGAGCAGTACTTC. Translated, it gives CASSPAGTGYHEQYF.

This clonotype was observed a handful of times. The chain employs TRBV12-3 or TRBV12-4 and TRBJ1-5, with a possible D match to TRBD1 (6 bases). The CDR3 loop spans 15 amino acids. V lost 4 bases and J 7 bases, leaving 17 bases between the germline ends. The chain's CDR3 is CASSSSRGGGQPQHF. The DNA of the CDR3 is TGTGCCAGCAGTTCGTCAAGGGGGGGTGGCCAGCCCCAGCATTTT.

This clonotype has only a few counts. V usage is TRBV20-1 and J usage is TRBJ2-7; 8 nucleotides match TRBD2. J was trimmed by 2 bases and V by 7 bases; bases with no gene match: 4. CDR3 length equals 12 residues. Per the germline V gene, CDR1 is DFQATT and CDR2 is SNEGSKA (reference sequence). CDR3 nucleotides: TGCAGTGTTAAGCGGGAGCCCTACGAGCAGTACGTC. Translation: CSVKREPYEQYV.

V is TRBV5-1 and J is TRBJ2-5; D perhaps matches TRBD2 (5 bases). Trimming shortened V by 0 bases and J by 5 bases, and 11 bases separated the two germline ends. The length of the CDR3 is 14 residues. Germline V lookup: CDR1 SGHRS, CDR2 YFSETQ. The CDR3 DNA reads as TGCGCCAGCAGCTTGGACCTAGCCGGTGAGACCCAGTACTTC. Its translation is CASSLDLAGETQYF.

The rearrangement joins TRBV6-5 to TRBJ1-1; TRBD1 is a possible D gene (5 bases). CDR3 length equals 14 residues. Trimming shortened V by 3 bases and J by 0 bases, and 8 bases separated the two germline ends. CDR1 is MNHEY and CDR2 is SVGAGI in the germline V gene. CDR3 loop: CASSYWGVNTEAFF. The CDR3 DNA reads as TGTGCCAGCAGTTATTGGGGGGTGAACACTGAAGCTTTCTTT.

The V gene is TRBV18, the J gene TRBJ2-7; 9 positions match TRBD2. CDR1 and CDR2 from the germline V gene are KGHSH and LQKENI. Trimming at V came to 2 bases and at J to 4 bases, leaving 6 bases not matched to a gene. The length of the CDR3 is 15 residues. CDR3: CASSPSGGTSYEQYF. Written as DNA, the CDR3 is TGTGCCAGCTCACCAAGCGGGGGGACCTCTTACGAGCAGTACTTC.

The rearrangement links TRBV24-1 to TRBJ2-5; D gene ambiguous. The V and J ends lost 5 bases and 5 bases respectively, with 17 bases between them. CDR1 KGHDR and CDR2 SFDVKD come from the germline V gene. The CDR3 is 15 amino acids. The CDR3 DNA sequence: TGTGCCACCAGTGTTGGTAGAAACTTAGGGGAGACCCAGTACTTC. As protein: CATSVGRNLGETQYF.

The J gene is TRBJ1-1, the V gene TRBV10-3; perhaps TRBD1 as D (5 bases). The length of the CDR3 is 14 residues. V shed 6 bases and J shed 4 bases, with 15 bases lying between them. From germline, CDR1 is ENHRY and CDR2 SYGVKD. CDR3 DNA: TGTGCCATCAGACAAGGGCAGGGAGGCACTGAAGCTTTCTTT. This sequence encodes CAIRQGQGGTEAFF.

In its sample, this clonotype was seen a few times. The chain combines TRBV27 with TRBJ1-2; D is unclear. The germline CDR1 and CDR2 sequences are MNHEY and SMNVEV (reference sequence). V dropped 5 bases and J dropped 0 bases, with 16 bases sitting between them. CDR3 length: 16 residues. The CDR3 region is CASSPTAAATNYGYTF. CDR3 DNA sequence: TGTGCCAGCAGTCCGACCGCGGCAGCTACTAACTATGGCTACACCTTC.

This clonotype occurred a few times. V usage is TRBV12-3 or TRBV12-4 and J usage is TRBJ2-1; maybe TRBD1 (6 bases). The CDR3 sequence is 11 residues long. V was clipped by 6 bases and J by 10 bases, with 10 bases between them. The CDR3 sequence is CASRLQGEQFF. The CDR3 DNA reads TGTGCCAGCAGGCTCCAGGGGGAGCAGTTCTTC.